The 26 T cell receptor beta chains reported below all come from one sample, sequenced in a study of early T cells in non-severe SARS-CoV-2 infection. TCRdb recomputed calls from the 5' RACE reads with MiXCR, one row per CDR3 protein. The data show approximately 33,000 distinct CDR3 sequences, with roughly 4% seen just once and more than 8% held by the top ten. What was sequenced was whole blood. These receptor sequences come from an adult who was a healthcare worker with PCR-confirmed SARS-CoV-2 infection or an uninfected control (not recorded which).

This clonotype was seen many times. The chain is built from TRBV29-1 and TRBJ1-4; 8 bases match TRBD1. This CDR3 has 12 residues. Germline values: CDR1 SQVTM, CDR2 ANQGSEA. With V trimmed by 6 bases and J by 10 bases, 7 bases remained unmatched. The CDR3 protein is CSVVGQAGKLFF. The DNA for the CDR3 is TGCAGCGTAGTGGGACAGGCGGGAAAACTGTTTTTT. The whole variable domain, filled in from reference TRBV29-1 and TRBJ1-4, reads SAVISQKPSRDICQRGTSLTIQCQVDSQVTMMFWYRQQPGQSLTLIATANQGSEATYESGFVIDKFPISRPNLTFSTLTVSNMSPEDSSIYLCSVVGQAGKLFFGSGTQLSVL.

This clonotype has just a few counts. This chain links TRBV12-3 or TRBV12-4 with TRBJ2-1, with 7 bases that match TRBD1. The CDR3 contains 13 residues. Trimming cost V 8 bases and J 5 bases; bases outside gene matches: 6. CDR3 region: CASAPGTDNEQFF. The DNA for the CDR3 is TGTGCCAGCGCCCCCGGGACAGACAATGAGCAGTTCTTC.

The sample holds a few counts of this clonotype. V is TRBV19 and J is TRBJ2-1; D might be TRBD2 (5 bases). Germline CDR1 reads LNHDA; CDR2 reads SQIVND (reference sequence). V lost 5 bases and J 1 base, leaving 18 bases between the germline ends. This CDR3 is built from 17 residues. Here the CDR3 DNA reads TGTGCCAGTAGTTCTGGCTTAAGAGAGCGGTCCTACAATGAGCAGTTCTTC. Translating gives CASSSGLRERSYNEQFF.

In its sample, this clonotype was seen many times. This chain joins TRBV29-1 and TRBJ2-5; D gene unclear. The ends were cut back, 2 bases at V and 4 bases at J, with 8 bases in the middle. The CDR3 sequence is 12 residues long. Germline lookup yields CDR1 SQVTM and CDR2 ANQGSEA. CDR3 sequence (DNA): TGCAGCGTTGAATATCTAGGAGAGACCCAGTACTTC. Amino acids: CSVEYLGETQYF.

This clonotype was seen repeatedly, ten times or more. This chain uses TRBV5-1 with TRBJ1-3, with no clear D. Germline CDR1 reads SGHRS; CDR2 reads YFSETQ. V was shortened by 0 bases and J by 0 bases, with 4 bases between the two germline ends. CDR3 length equals 14 residues. This CDR3 reads CASSLGHSGNTIYF. CDR3 DNA: TGCGCCAGCAGCTTGGGTCACTCTGGAAACACCATATATTTT.

A word on this clonotype: Likely a read error: the CDR3 ends without its conserved phenylalanine or tryptophan. J is TRBJ2-5 and V is TRBV12-3 or TRBV12-4; D not certain. The CDR3 is 12 residues long. V lost 3 bases and J 2 bases, leaving 4 bases between the germline ends. CDR3 sequence: CASSFGQETQYS. The CDR3 DNA reads TGTGCCAGCAGTTTCGGGCAAGAGACCCAGTACTCC.

This clonotype was seen at least ten times. The chain recombines TRBV3-1 with TRBJ1-6; 9 nucleotides agree with TRBD1. The V gene's germline CDR1 is LGHDT and CDR2 YNNKEL (reference sequence). Losses at the gene ends were 1 base for V and 7 bases for J; bases not matched to a gene: 5. This CDR3 is 16 amino acids long. The CDR3 loop reads CASSQGGQGGNSPLHF. The CDR3, as DNA: TGTGCCAGCAGCCAAGGGGGACAGGGAGGAAATTCACCCCTCCACTTT.

This clonotype appeared many times. V is TRBV30 and J is TRBJ2-7; TRBD2 agrees at 7 bases. V dropped 4 bases and J dropped 5; count of bases not matched to a gene: 17. The CDR3 sequence is 16 residues long. Germline V lookup: CDR1 GTSNPN, CDR2 SVGIG (reference sequence). CDR3 loop: CAWILNLGGSNHEQYV. In DNA, the CDR3 is TGTGCCTGGATCCTCAACTTGGGAGGGTCGAACCACGAGCAGTACGTC.

Here the CDR3 DNA reads TGTGCCAGTAGTACACCTGGGACTAGAGGGCACAATGAGCAGTTCTTC. Translated, it gives CASSTPGTRGHNEQFF. V is TRBV19 and J is TRBJ2-1; 8 bases agree with TRBD2. Trimming at V came to 4 bases and at J to 5 bases, leaving 10 bases not matched to a gene. The CDR3 contains 16 residues. Germline V gene data show CDR1 as LNHDA and CDR2 as SQIVND (reference sequence).

Ten or more counts support this clonotype. The chain has TRBV4-3 and TRBJ1-2; weak D call: TRBD1 (5 bases). Trimming took off 4 bases at V and 2 bases at J, with 11 bases between the two ends. The CDR3 totals 14 residues. Germline-derived CDR1 and CDR2 are LGHNA and YSLEER. This chain's CDR3 is CASSPATENYGYTF. In DNA, the CDR3 is TGCGCCAGCAGCCCAGCGACAGAGAACTATGGCTACACCTTC.

In this sample, this clonotype turned up many times. The chain carries TRBV7-9 and TRBJ2-2; perhaps TRBD2 as D (6 bases). Per the germline V gene, CDR1 is SEHNR and CDR2 is FQNEAQ (reference sequence). The CDR3 covers 16 residues. V shed 5 bases and J shed 0 bases, with 13 bases lying between them. Written as DNA, the CDR3 is TGTGCCAGCAGCCCCCGAGTAGCGGCGAACACCGGGGAGCTGTTTTTT. Its translation: CASSPRVAANTGELFF.

This clonotype has at least ten counts. The rearrangement links TRBV12-3 or TRBV12-4 to TRBJ2-5; the match to TRBD2 covers 7 bases. The CDR3 runs 14 residues. The V and J ends lost 2 bases and 7 bases, in that order; junction bases with no gene match: 7. CDR3 sequence (DNA): TGTGCCAGCAGTTTACAACAAACGGGGGGGACCCAGTACTTC. Translating it yields CASSLQQTGGTQYF.

This clonotype was counted at least ten times. The J gene is TRBJ2-4, the V gene TRBV11-2; no definite D call. V was clipped by 0 bases and J by 0 bases, with 0 bases between them. The CDR3 has 13 residues. Germline CDR1 and CDR2: SGHAT and FQNNGV. In DNA, the CDR3 is TGTGCCAGCAGCTTAGAAGCCAAAAACATTCAGTACTTC. This codes for CASSLEAKNIQYF.

This clonotype was counted only a few times. The chain recombines TRBV6-5 with TRBJ1-6, with a tentative D call TRBD1 (5 bases). V was pared by 2 bases and J by 12 bases, with 8 bases between. CDR3 length equals 12 residues. Germline loops: CDR1 MNHEY, CDR2 SVGAGI. The CDR3 reads CASSYLGGPLHF. As DNA, the CDR3 is TGTGCCAGCAGTTACCTGGGGGGACCCCTCCACTTT.

This clonotype was recorded at least ten times. The chain recombines TRBV20-1 with TRBJ1-4, with D perhaps matching TRBD1 (6 bases). Trimming stripped 5 bases from V and 7 bases from J, with 20 bases between. The germline V gene has CDR1 DFQATT and CDR2 SNEGSKA (reference sequence). The CDR3 totals 15 residues. The CDR3 loop is CSADNLQGGGEKLFF. In DNA, the CDR3 is TGCAGTGCTGACAACTTACAGGGTGGTGGTGAAAAACTGTTTTTT.

The J gene is TRBJ2-1, the V gene TRBV14, with 7 bases fitting TRBD1. The V and J ends lost 2 bases and 5 bases, in that order; junction bases with no gene match: 3. Germline CDR1 reads SGHDN; CDR2 reads FVKESK. The CDR3 length is 14 residues. The CDR3 sequence: CASSQWQGDNEQFF. CDR3 sequence (DNA): TGTGCCAGCAGCCAATGGCAGGGGGACAATGAGCAGTTCTTC.

This clonotype showed up many times. The CDR3 sequence: CASALTGNNEQFF. The CDR3 nucleotides are TGTGCCAGTGCACTTACAGGAAACAATGAGCAGTTCTTC. This chain joins TRBV19 and TRBJ2-1; possibly TRBD1 for D (5 bases). With 8 bases removed from V and 5 bases from J, the gap between germline ends came to 13 bases. This CDR3 comprises 13 residues. Germline CDR1 is LNHDA and CDR2 is SQIVND (reference sequence).

This clonotype was seen repeatedly, ten times or more. J is TRBJ2-2 and V is TRBV15; 10 bases fit TRBD2. Trimming at V came to 0 bases and at J to 6 bases, leaving 10 bases not matched to a gene. Germline loops: CDR1 LNHNV, CDR2 YYDKDF (reference sequence). CDR3 size: 18 residues. The CDR3 nucleotides are TGTGCCACCAGCAGAGATTCCGTAGCGGGAGGTTCCGCCGGGGAGCTGTTTTTT. Translated, it gives CATSRDSVAGGSAGELFF.

This clonotype was seen many times. V and J are TRBV12-3 or TRBV12-4 and TRBJ2-2; TRBD1 matches at 7 bases. The J segment lost 5 bases and the V segment lost 6 bases, leaving 12 bases of the junction unmatched. This CDR3 region has 16 residues. The DNA of the CDR3 is TGTGCCAGCAGGGTCAGAGGGGGCCAGGGAACCGGGGAGCTGTTTTTT. Residues: CASRVRGGQGTGELFF.

This clonotype came up many times. The CDR3: CASSRFDTPSSSYTF. CDR3 DNA: TGTGCCAGCAGCCGTTTTGACACGCCTTCTTCGAGCTACACCTTC. J is TRBJ1-2 and V is TRBV7-9; D remains unclear. The CDR3 totals 15 residues. Trimming cost V 5 bases and J 9 bases, with 22 bases left between them. Germline V gene data show CDR1 as SEHNR and CDR2 as FQNEAQ (reference sequence).

Many counts were recorded for this clonotype. The rearrangement links TRBV27 to TRBJ1-6; D is perhaps TRBD1 (6 bases). In germline, CDR1 is MNHEY, CDR2 SMNVEV (reference sequence). The V gene lost 4 bases and the J gene lost 7 bases, with 17 bases spanning the gap. The CDR3 loop spans 16 amino acids. For the CDR3, the DNA is TGTGCCAGCAGTTCACTATACAGGGACGGGAATTCACCCCTCCACTTT. It yields the protein CASSSLYRDGNSPLHF.

This clonotype was observed many times. CDR3 coding DNA: TGTGCCAGCAGTTCCAGGACAGGGGTTGGTGACACTGAAGCTTTCTTT. It encodes CASSSRTGVGDTEAFF. The rearrangement links TRBV12-3 or TRBV12-4 to TRBJ1-1; 9 bases fit TRBD1. This CDR3 has 16 amino acids. Trimming took 4 bases from V and 3 from J; bases not matched to a gene: 9.

A few counts support this clonotype. V gene TRBV29-1 combines with J gene TRBJ2-7; D remains ambiguous. Deletions cut 0 bases from V and 2 bases from J, with 8 bases between. CDR3 length equals 13 residues. Germline V gene sequence: CDR1 SQVTM, CDR2 ANQGSEA. The chain's CDR3 is CSVEESTAYEQYF. CDR3 in DNA: TGCAGCGTTGAAGAAAGCACAGCCTACGAGCAGTACTTC.

The sample holds many counts of this clonotype. This chain uses TRBV10-3 with TRBJ2-3; 7 positions match TRBD2. The CDR3 is made up of 14 amino acids. CDR1 is ENHRY and CDR2 is SYGVKD in the germline V gene. V lost 3 bases to trimming and J lost 3 bases; unmatched junction nucleotides: 3. This CDR3 is CAISELRGTDTQYF. CDR3 nucleotide sequence: TGTGCCATCAGTGAACTGCGGGGGACAGATACGCAGTATTTT.

This clonotype was recorded at least ten times. V usage is TRBV19 and J usage is TRBJ2-1, with 13 positions matching TRBD2. This CDR3 region has 15 residues. V gave up 7 bases and J gave up 8 bases; unmatched junction bases: 8. CDR1 is LNHDA, CDR2 SQIVND, per germline (reference sequence). CDR3 in amino acids: CASNQLAGGPDEQFF. The DNA for the CDR3 is TGTGCCAGTAATCAACTAGCGGGAGGGCCAGATGAGCAGTTCTTC. The variable domain in full, with the rest retrieved from reference TRBV19 and TRBJ2-1, is DGGITQSPKYLFRKEGQNVTLSCEQNLNHDAMYWYRQDPGQGLRLIYYSQIVNDFQKGDIAEGYSVSREKKESFPLTVTSAQKNPTAFYLCASNQLAGGPDEQFFGPGTRLTVL.

This clonotype occurred many times. The V and J genes are TRBV6-1 and TRBJ1-6; D not certain. V was clipped by 1 base and J by 9 bases, with 19 bases between them. Germline lookup yields CDR1 MNHNS and CDR2 SASEGT. CDR3 size: 17 residues. The CDR3 protein is CASSEVTVAGSGSPLHF. CDR3 DNA sequence: TGTGCCAGCAGTGAAGTAACGGTGGCAGGTAGTGGTTCACCCCTCCACTTT.